Following are 24 T cell receptor beta chains from one sample sequenced in a study of spatial heterogeneity in lung cancer. Regarding time point: sample taken at primary tumor resection. In TCRdb, the 5' RACE reads were re-called with MiXCR into one record per CDR3 protein. The repertoire holds around 23,000 distinct CDR3 sequences, nearly 6.5% seen once, with 10% to 13% in the top ten. Findings and caveats of the study: In tumors, expanded intratumoral alpha and beta TCR counts tracked mutation counts.

Their antigens are not known. This specimen was lung tumor tissue, taken at surgery. These receptor sequences come from a male donor with early-stage non-small cell lung cancer.

This clonotype was recorded at least ten times. This chain connects TRBV20-1 to TRBJ1-2; D is unclear. The CDR3 loop spans 14 amino acids. The germline CDR1 and CDR2 sequences are DFQATT and SNEGSKA (reference sequence). Trimming took 5 bases from V and 8 from J, leaving 21 bases between them. The CDR3 loop is CSARSGFLFGGYTF. The CDR3 DNA sequence: TGCAGTGCTCGAAGCGGATTTTTATTTGGCGGCTACACCTTC.

In its sample, this clonotype is medium-sized. This chain links TRBV28 with TRBJ2-1; TRBD2 matches 8 bases. Germline V gives CDR1 MDHEN, CDR2 SYDVKM. The CDR3 extends over 15 amino acids. V lost 4 bases to trimming and J lost 12 bases; unmatched junction nucleotides: 14. The CDR3: CASSSGPLAVQGQFF. The DNA of the CDR3 is TGTGCCAGCAGTTCTGGCCCACTAGCGGTGCAGGGGCAGTTCTTC.

This clonotype has a count of ten or more. The genes are TRBV7-9 and TRBJ1-1, with D hard to call. From germline, CDR1 is SEHNR and CDR2 FQNEAQ (reference sequence). The CDR3 is made up of 14 amino acids. The germline V and J ends were trimmed by 5 bases and 0 bases, with 10 bases remaining between them. This CDR3 reads CASSGWRLNTEAFF. The CDR3 DNA reads TGTGCCAGCAGCGGATGGAGGCTGAACACTGAAGCTTTCTTT.

Many counts were recorded for this clonotype. The J gene is TRBJ2-7, the V gene TRBV10-3; D not certain. The CDR3 contains 15 residues. The V end was cut by 2 bases, the J end by 3 bases, with 14 bases between. CDR1 is ENHRY and CDR2 is SYGVKD in the germline V gene. The CDR3 loop is CAISEPPTLIYEQYF. The CDR3 region has the DNA TGTGCCATCAGTGAGCCTCCAACACTAATCTACGAGCAGTACTTC.

A few counts support this clonotype. CDR3 bases: TGTGCCAGCATACTAGCGGGGACCACAGATACGCAGTATTTT. Residues: CASILAGTTDTQYF. The chain has TRBV12-3 or TRBV12-4 and TRBJ2-3; TRBD2 agrees at 10 bases. With V trimmed by 7 bases and J by 2 bases, 3 bases remained unmatched. The CDR3 covers 14 residues.

This clonotype was detected many times. J is TRBJ1-5 and V is TRBV12-3 or TRBV12-4; maybe TRBD1 (6 bases). Deletions cut 2 bases from V and 3 bases from J, with 11 bases between. This CDR3 is 15 amino acids long. DNA of the CDR3: TGTGCCAGCAGTTTAATAGGGGGGAACAATCAGCCCCAGCATTTT. It encodes CASSLIGGNNQPQHF.

This clonotype was recorded many times. The chain uses TRBV4-3 and TRBJ2-1; the match to TRBD2 covers 8 bases. The J segment lost 9 bases and the V segment lost 1 base, leaving 8 bases of the junction unmatched. Germline loops: CDR1 LGHNA, CDR2 YSLEER. The CDR3 spans 15 residues. Here the CDR3 DNA reads TGCGCCAGCAGCCAAGGAAGCGGGAGATTGGGTGAGCAGTTCTTC. This translates into CASSQGSGRLGEQFF.

This clonotype was counted at least ten times. The CDR3: CSVEGRGWGYTF. The CDR3 nucleotides read TGCAGCGTTGAAGGGCGAGGTTGGGGCTACACCTTC. This chain uses TRBV29-1 with TRBJ1-2; D call uncertain. The germline V gene has CDR1 SQVTM and CDR2 ANQGSEA. CDR3 length: 12 residues. Trimming removed 1 base at V and 8 bases at J, with 11 bases between.

This clonotype has a handful of counts. V and J are TRBV19 and TRBJ1-6; 8 bases align to TRBD1. This CDR3 has 18 amino acids. Germline CDR1 and CDR2: LNHDA and SQIVND (reference sequence). V lost 5 bases, J lost 4 bases, and 13 bases stayed unmatched. The CDR3 spells CASSPSRTGYLYNSPLHF. Here the CDR3 DNA reads TGTGCCAGTAGTCCTTCCCGGACAGGGTACCTTTATAATTCACCCCTCCACTTT.

The chain is built from TRBV28 and TRBJ1-2, with 7 bases identical to TRBD1. V shed 4 bases, J shed 4 bases, and the junction held 3 bases outside the gene matches. Germline CDR1 is MDHEN and CDR2 is SYDVKM. The CDR3 extends over 13 amino acids. CDR3 amino acids: CASSSGTVYGYTF. The CDR3 nucleotides are TGTGCCAGCAGTTCCGGGACAGTCTATGGCTACACCTTC.

This clonotype was recorded at least ten times. V gene TRBV5-6 combines with J gene TRBJ2-7, with 8 bases identical to TRBD1. The CDR3 has 13 amino acids. V lost 4 bases to trimming and J lost 7 bases; unmatched junction nucleotides: 7. CDR1 is SGHDT, CDR2 YYEEEE, per germline. The CDR3 protein is CASSMDRVGEQYF. In DNA form, the CDR3 reads TGTGCCAGCAGCATGGACAGGGTGGGAGAGCAGTACTTC.

The V call is TRBV5-1, the J call TRBJ2-5; the match to TRBD2 covers 12 bases. The trim removed 4 bases at V and 3 bases at J, leaving 4 bases unmatched. CDR1 is SGHRS, CDR2 YFSETQ, per germline. The CDR3 has 15 amino acids. The CDR3 nucleotides read TGCGCCAGCAGCCAGACTAGCGGGAGTGAAGAGACCCAGTACTTC. As protein: CASSQTSGSEETQYF.

Comments on this clonotype: A single base separates this from a much larger clone, so it may be a read error. The CDR3 reads CSAPGDFNNGYTF. DNA of the CDR3: TGCAGTGCTCCAGGGGATTTTAACAATGGCTACACCTTC. V and J are TRBV20-1 and TRBJ1-2; D perhaps matches TRBD1 (6 bases). Germline lookup yields CDR1 DFQATT and CDR2 SNEGSKA (reference sequence). This CDR3 is built from 13 residues.

The J gene is TRBJ1-5, the V gene TRBV6-6, with a weak D call TRBD1 (5 bases). The ends were cut back, 2 bases at V and 0 bases at J, with 5 bases in the middle. There are 14 residues in the CDR3. Germline V gene data show CDR1 as MNHNY and CDR2 as SVGAGI (reference sequence). CDR3 sequence: CASSYRGSNQPQHF. The CDR3 DNA is TGTGCCAGCAGTTACAGGGGTAGCAATCAGCCCCAGCATTTT.

This clonotype was seen ten or more times. The chain couples TRBV5-1 to TRBJ1-6; 7 nucleotides match TRBD1. The CDR3 consists of 16 residues. Per the germline V gene, CDR1 is SGHRS and CDR2 is YFSETQ. Losses at the gene ends were 5 bases for V and 9 bases for J; bases not matched to a gene: 14. As DNA, the CDR3 is TGCGCCAGCAGTTCCCTGCCCCGACAGGGAAGTTCACCCCTCCACTTT. It codes for CASSSLPRQGSSPLHF.

This clonotype was seen at least ten times. This chain links TRBV6-2 or TRBV6-3 with TRBJ2-1; 8 bases are a match to TRBD2. The V gene's germline CDR1 is MNHEY and CDR2 SVGEGT. CDR3 length equals 18 residues. After removal of 5 bases from V and 2 bases from J, the junction contained 14 bases not matched to a gene. The chain's CDR3 is CASSKPIGLARTYNEQFF. In nucleotides, the CDR3 is TGTGCCAGCAGTAAACCTATAGGACTAGCTAGAACCTACAATGAGCAGTTCTTC.

This clonotype showed up many times. The rearrangement uses TRBV20-1 and TRBJ1-2, with 7 positions matching TRBD1. This CDR3 is 15 amino acids long. The V and J ends lost 0 bases and 9 bases, in that order; junction bases with no gene match: 13. The germline gives CDR1 DFQATT, CDR2 SNEGSKA (reference sequence). CDR3 in amino acids: CSARDRSRDRLSYTF. The CDR3 DNA follows: TGCAGTGCTAGAGATCGTTCCAGGGACAGACTAAGCTACACCTTC.

Ten or more counts support this clonotype. The chain is built from TRBV6-2 or TRBV6-3 and TRBJ2-2; D unresolved. The V gene lost 3 bases and the J gene lost 4 bases, with 12 bases spanning the gap. CDR1 is MNHEY, CDR2 SVGEGT, per germline. CDR3 size: 15 residues. The CDR3 DNA is TGTGCCAGCAGTTATAACAGACTTCGCACCGGGGAGCTGTTTTTT. It specifies CASSYNRLRTGELFF.

This clonotype was seen repeatedly, ten times or more. The J gene is TRBJ2-7, the V gene TRBV29-1; 11 bases fit TRBD2. This CDR3 is 13 amino acids long. Germline V gene sequence: CDR1 SQVTM, CDR2 ANQGSEA. The trim removed 5 bases at V and 3 bases at J, leaving 3 bases unmatched. As DNA, the CDR3 is TGCAGCGTTCGAGGGACTAGCGGCTACGAGCAGTACTTC. Its protein product is CSVRGTSGYEQYF.

This clonotype was found many times. V and J are TRBV5-1 and TRBJ2-3; 8 nucleotides match TRBD1. This CDR3 is built from 16 residues. CDR1 is SGHRS and CDR2 is YFSETQ in the germline V gene. Trimming cost V 3 bases and J 6 bases; bases outside gene matches: 12. The CDR3 nucleotides read TGCGCCAGCAGCTCAAGCAGGGGGCGTTGGACGGATACGCAGTATTTT. Translating it yields CASSSSRGRWTDTQYF.

This chain uses TRBV6-5 with TRBJ1-1; a possible D gene is TRBD1 (5 bases). Deletions cut 6 bases from V and 6 bases from J, with 23 bases between. Germline V CDR1 and CDR2: MNHEY, SVGAGI. This CDR3 region has 16 residues. CDR3 sequence (DNA): TGTGCCAGCAGATCTTGGGGGACGGCGAAGGCTCCTGAAGCTTTCTTT. Protein sequence: CASRSWGTAKAPEAFF.

In this sample, this clonotype turned up many times. The chain recombines TRBV28 with TRBJ2-4; 8 nucleotides agree with TRBD1. V lost 6 bases, J lost 8 bases, and 15 bases stayed unmatched. Germline CDR1 and CDR2: MDHEN and SYDVKM. This CDR3 comprises 16 residues. As DNA, the CDR3 is TGTGCCAGCAGCGGAGCAGGGGGCGCTTTTCTGCACATTCAGTACTTC. It codes for CASSGAGGAFLHIQYF. The full variable domain, completed using reference TRBV28 and TRBJ2-4, is DVKVTQSSRYLVKRTGEKVFLECVQDMDHENMFWYRQDPGLGLRLIYFSYDVKMKEKGDIPEGYSVSREKKERFSLILESASTNQTSMYLCASSGAGGAFLHIQYFGAGTRLSVL.

Remarks on this clonotype: A much larger clone lies a single base off, so this may be a read error. The rearrangement joins TRBV28 to TRBJ2-5, with D possibly being TRBD2 (5 bases). Germline assignment: CDR1 MDHEN and CDR2 SYDVKM. There are 15 residues in the CDR3. The CDR3 DNA follows: TGTGCCAGCAGTCCCCTCCCGGGGTCCCAAGAGACCCTGTACTTC. Translating it yields CASSPLPGSQETLYF.

A few counts support this clonotype. The V call is TRBV20-1, the J call TRBJ1-1, with 7 bases matching TRBD1. Trimming at V came to 3 bases and at J to 4 bases, leaving 2 bases not matched to a gene. The V gene's germline CDR1 is DFQATT and CDR2 SNEGSKA (reference sequence). This CDR3 is built from 12 residues. The CDR3 is CSASNRGTEAFF. The CDR3, as DNA: TGCAGTGCTAGCAACAGGGGCACTGAAGCTTTCTTT.